The next 32 T cell receptor beta chains were all read from a single sample in a study of T cell responses to AZD1222 COVID-19 vaccine. TCRdb's table, derived via immunoSEQ multiplex PCR, lists solely in-frame clones and lacks some. Of over 110,000 clones detected, around 91% appear once; the ten largest clones hold 9% to 9.5%. Here the sequenced sample was peripheral blood, taken 28 days after the second AZD1222 dose. The source of these receptors is an adult who received the AZD1222 COVID-19 vaccine.

The gene calls are TRBV10-3 and TRBJ2-2; D uncertain. The germline gives CDR1 ENHRY, CDR2 SYGVKD. V was pared by 4 bases and J by 4 bases, with 4 bases between. CDR3 size: 12 residues. The CDR3 DNA sequence: TGTGCCATCAGTGTTCTCACCGGGGAGCTGTTTTTT. Protein: CAISVLTGELFF.

The chain couples TRBV29-1 to TRBJ2-1; D possibly corresponds to TRBD2 (7 bases). CDR1 and CDR2 from the germline V gene are SQVTM and ANQGSEA. Trimming left V 4 bases short and J 8 bases short, with 18 bases between. This CDR3 is 14 amino acids long. The DNA for the CDR3 is TGCAGCGTTGTGGGGGGGGCCCTCGGGTATGAGCAGTTCTTC. Translated, it gives CSVVGGALGYEQFF.

The gene calls are TRBV15 and TRBJ1-4; unclear D gene. V was trimmed by 1 base and J by 3 bases, leaving 9 bases between them. CDR1 and CDR2 from the germline V gene are LNHNV and YYDKDF (reference sequence). CDR3 length: 15 amino acids. This CDR3 is CATSRGSFANEKLFF. For the CDR3, the DNA is TGTGCCACCAGCAGAGGCAGTTTCGCTAATGAAAAACTGTTTTTT.

This rearrangement joins TRBV25-1 to TRBJ1-5, with 10 bases aligning to TRBD1. V shed 6 bases, J shed 1 base, and the junction held 9 bases outside the gene matches. CDR1 and CDR2 (germline): MGHDK, SYGVNS. This CDR3 has 17 residues. The CDR3 loop reads CASSPGQGTGSNQPQHF. The CDR3 region has the DNA TGTGCCAGCAGCCCGGGACAGGGGACTGGAAGCAATCAGCCCCAGCATTTT.

This chain joins TRBV19 and TRBJ2-1, with TRBD2 matching over 8 bases. This CDR3 contains 14 residues. V trimming: 8 bases; J trimming: 0 bases; junction bases outside the gene matches: 3. CDR1 and CDR2 (germline): LNHDA, SQIVND (reference sequence). CDR3 sequence (DNA): TGTGCCAGTTCTCTAGCGGGCTCCTACAATGAGCAGTTCTTC. Amino acid sequence: CASSLAGSYNEQFF.

The gene calls are TRBV5-1 and TRBJ1-4; 9 nucleotides agree with TRBD1. V lost 4 bases and J lost 7; bases outside the gene matches: 8. CDR1 is SGHRS and CDR2 is YFSETQ in the germline V gene. CDR3 length: 15 residues. The CDR3 DNA reads TGCGCCAGCAGCGTATCCGGGACAGGGAGTGAAAAACTGTTTTTT. Translated: CASSVSGTGSEKLFF.

The V gene is TRBV11-2, the J gene TRBJ2-1, with TRBD2 matching 8 bases. The CDR3 consists of 15 residues. Trimming cost V 5 bases and J 6 bases; bases outside gene matches: 9. CDR1 SGHAT and CDR2 FQNNGV come from the germline V gene. CDR3 protein: CASSQDLAGSNEQFF. The CDR3 DNA reads TGTGCCAGCAGCCAAGACCTAGCGGGTTCCAATGAGCAGTTCTTC.

This rearrangement joins TRBV6-5 to TRBJ2-1; D perhaps matches TRBD1 (6 bases). V was cut by 6 bases and J by 0 bases, with 9 bases left in between. The germline CDR1 and CDR2 sequences are MNHEY and SVGAGI. The CDR3 runs 14 residues. DNA for the CDR3: TGTGCCAGCAGCACAGGGAGCTCCTACAATGAGCAGTTCTTC. Translation gives CASSTGSSYNEQFF.

This chain connects TRBV29-1 to TRBJ1-1; tentative D call: TRBD1 (5 bases). The V end lost 7 bases, the J end lost 5 bases, and 17 bases lay between the germline ends. The germline V gene has CDR1 SQVTM and CDR2 ANQGSEA. The CDR3 covers 13 residues. CDR3 nucleotides: TGCAGCGCCGGAGGACACTCGAGGACTGAAGCTTTCTTT. Translation gives CSAGGHSRTEAFF.

The rearrangement links TRBV5-1 to TRBJ2-1, with a tentative D call TRBD1 (6 bases). The CDR3 consists of 15 residues. Between the trimmed V and J ends, which lost 0 bases and 0 bases, there was a span of 7 bases. Per the germline V gene, CDR1 is SGHRS and CDR2 is YFSETQ. The CDR3 coding sequence is TGCGCCAGCAGCTTGGTACAGGGCTCCTACAATGAGCAGTTCTTC. Its protein product is CASSLVQGSYNEQFF.

V usage is TRBV7-2 and J usage is TRBJ1-2, with D hard to call. CDR3 length: 15 amino acids. V shed 4 bases and J shed 2 bases, with 14 bases lying between them. Germline loops: CDR1 SGHTA, CDR2 FQGNSA. DNA of the CDR3: TGTGCCAGCAGCTCCATCGGTGGGCGGAACTATGGCTACACCTTC. This encodes CASSSIGGRNYGYTF.

The chain has TRBV30 and TRBJ2-3; 9 bases are a match to TRBD2. V shed 0 bases, J shed 4 bases, and the junction held 5 bases outside the gene matches. CDR1 and CDR2 from the germline V gene are GTSNPN and SVGIG (reference sequence). The CDR3 runs to 15 residues. The CDR3 nucleotides are TGTGCCTGGAGTGTGGCGGGAGGGCCCGCAGATACGCAGTATTTT. Protein: CAWSVAGGPADTQYF.

The rearrangement uses TRBV6-2 or TRBV6-3 and TRBJ1-1; possible D gene TRBD1, 6 bases. CDR3 length: 13 residues. With 6 bases removed from V and 0 bases from J, the gap between germline ends came to 8 bases. Germline loops: CDR1 MNHEY, CDR2 SVGEGT. Here the CDR3 reads CASSRTVNTEAFF. In DNA, the CDR3 is TGTGCCAGCAGCCGGACAGTGAACACTGAAGCTTTCTTT.

The V call is TRBV5-1, the J call TRBJ2-5, with D perhaps matching TRBD1 (6 bases). Germline lookup yields CDR1 SGHRS and CDR2 YFSETQ. Trimming pared 5 bases from V and 5 bases from J, leaving 22 bases between. The CDR3 contains 16 residues. DNA of the CDR3: TGCGCCAGCAGATGGGGCCCCACAGGGCAGGGGGAGACCCAGTACTTC. Translation: CASRWGPTGQGETQYF.

The J gene is TRBJ1-5, the V gene TRBV7-8; no clear D. The CDR3 spans 16 residues. CDR1 SGHVS and CDR2 FQNEAQ come from the germline V gene. V lost 0 bases to trimming and J lost 3 bases, with 12 bases between them. CDR3 in DNA: TGTGCCAGCAGCTTAGCTTGGCGTCGCGACAATCAGCCCCAGCATTTT. Its translation is CASSLAWRRDNQPQHF.

This sequence joins TRBV10-3 and TRBJ1-3; unclear D gene. This CDR3 is 13 amino acids long. CDR1 ENHRY and CDR2 SYGVKD come from the germline V gene. V was clipped by 3 bases and J by 5 bases, with 8 bases between them. CDR3 sequence (DNA): TGTGCCATCAGTGATTCGGGTAGAAACACCATATATTTT. It is translated as CAISDSGRNTIYF.

The V gene is TRBV7-2, the J gene TRBJ2-3, with D unclear. The length of the CDR3 is 13 residues. Trimming took off 1 base at V and 0 bases at J, with 2 bases between the two ends. CDR1 is SGHTA and CDR2 is FQGNSA in the germline V gene. In DNA, the CDR3 is TGTGCCAGCAGCTTAGGGAGCACAGATACGCAGTATTTT. Its protein product is CASSLGSTDTQYF.

The chain employs TRBV27 and TRBJ2-7; D may be TRBD2 (7 bases). In germline, CDR1 is MNHEY, CDR2 SMNVEV (reference sequence). This CDR3 is 16 amino acids long. With 2 bases removed from V and 2 bases from J, the gap between germline ends came to 16 bases. The CDR3 DNA reads as TGTGCCAGCAGTTTACGTGGGCTAGGGGGGGCCTACGAGCAGTACTTC. Its protein is CASSLRGLGGAYEQYF.

V and J are TRBV19 and TRBJ2-5, with TRBD1 as a possible D gene (5 bases). The germline gives CDR1 LNHDA, CDR2 SQIVND (reference sequence). This CDR3 is 13 amino acids long. Trimming removed 5 bases at V and 1 base at J, with 8 bases between. The DNA for the CDR3 is TGTGCCAGTAGTGTGACAGTCCAAGAGACCCAGTACTTC. Translation: CASSVTVQETQYF.

The chain has TRBV6-5 and TRBJ2-2; D gene uncertain. The CDR3 has 14 amino acids. With 4 bases removed from V and 1 base from J, the gap between germline ends came to 7 bases. Germline loops: CDR1 MNHEY, CDR2 SVGAGI. The CDR3 nucleotides are TGTGCCAGCAGTTGGGCGAAGAACACCGGGGAGCTGTTTTTT. This translates into CASSWAKNTGELFF.

The genes are TRBV18 and TRBJ1-4, with unresolved D. The CDR3 runs to 15 residues. Germline values: CDR1 KGHSH, CDR2 LQKENI. The V gene lost 2 bases and the J gene lost 4 bases, with 11 bases spanning the gap. CDR3 nucleotide sequence: TGTGCCAGCTCACCATGGAGTAGGAGTAATGAAAAACTGTTTTTT. It translates to CASSPWSRSNEKLFF. Full variable domain (remainder filled in from reference TRBV18 and TRBJ1-4): NAGVMQNPRHLVRRRGQEARLRCSPMKGHSHVYWYRQLPEEGLKFMVYLQKENIIDESGMPKERFSAEFPKEGPSILRIQQVVRGDSAAYFCASSPWSRSNEKLFFGSGTQLSVL.

The chain has TRBV5-1 and TRBJ1-1; D is undetermined. This CDR3 contains 13 residues. The ends were cut back, 5 bases at V and 5 bases at J, with 13 bases in the middle. Germline V CDR1 and CDR2: SGHRS, YFSETQ. The CDR3 is CASRMTVETEAFF. The CDR3 nucleotides are TGCGCCAGCAGAATGACGGTGGAGACTGAAGCTTTCTTT.

CDR3 nucleotide sequence: TGTGCCTGGACCCCGGGGGGAGGCTACACCTTC. Encoded protein: CAWTPGGGYTF. The chain is built from TRBV30 and TRBJ1-2, with TRBD1 as a possible D gene (5 bases). V lost 4 bases, J lost 8 bases, and 11 bases lay in between. Germline V lookup: CDR1 GTSNPN, CDR2 SVGIG (reference sequence). The CDR3 runs 11 residues.

This sequence joins TRBV5-5 and TRBJ1-1; D remains unclear. Germline CDR1 and CDR2: SGHKS and YYEKEE (reference sequence). Trimming removed 1 base from V and 0 bases from J, with 7 bases in between. This CDR3 comprises 14 residues. The CDR3 DNA follows: TGTGCCAGCAGCTTGTTACAGTTGAACACTGAAGCTTTCTTT. Its protein is CASSLLQLNTEAFF.

This chain uses TRBV6-5 with TRBJ1-2; unclear D gene. The CDR3 is 12 amino acids. V lost 4 bases and J 4 bases, leaving 7 bases between the germline ends. The V gene's germline CDR1 is MNHEY and CDR2 SVGAGI. The CDR3 is CASSSHPYGYTF. The CDR3 region has the DNA TGTGCCAGCAGTTCCCATCCCTATGGCTACACCTTC.

The chain uses TRBV10-3 and TRBJ1-1; no firm D call. The CDR3 totals 11 residues. V shed 8 bases and J shed 5 bases, with 9 bases lying between them. From germline, CDR1 is ENHRY and CDR2 SYGVKD. The CDR3 sequence is CAILVGTEAFF. CDR3 coding DNA: TGTGCCATCCTGGTGGGGACTGAAGCTTTCTTT.

The CDR3, as DNA: TGTGCCACCAGTGATCCGTCCGACGGCACAGATACGCAGTATTTT. It codes for CATSDPSDGTDTQYF. V gene TRBV24-1 combines with J gene TRBJ2-3; D remains unclear. Per germline, CDR1 KGHDR and CDR2 SFDVKD. V lost 3 bases to trimming and J lost 1 base, with 10 bases between them. The CDR3 has 15 residues.

V is TRBV27 and J is TRBJ1-1; weak D call: TRBD1 (5 bases). The V end was cut by 7 bases, the J end by 3 bases, with 18 bases between. Germline V CDR1 and CDR2: MNHEY, SMNVEV (reference sequence). The CDR3 totals 15 residues. The CDR3 bases are TGTGCCAGCAATTCAAGACCCGGGACGTACACTGAAGCTTTCTTT. Its translation: CASNSRPGTYTEAFF.

V gene TRBV11-1 combines with J gene TRBJ2-1; 12 bases match TRBD2. The CDR3 runs to 16 residues. The germline V gene encodes CDR1 SGHAT and CDR2 FQDESV (reference sequence). V was pared by 4 bases and J by 4 bases, with 5 bases of the junction left unmatched. CDR3 sequence (DNA): TGTGCCAGCAGCTCCCAGACTAGCGGGGGTTACAATGAGCAGTTCTTC. Amino acid sequence: CASSSQTSGGYNEQFF.

Details on this clone: This same CDR3 is encoded by further DNA sequences in the sample. This chain joins TRBV28 and TRBJ1-3; D may be TRBD1 (6 bases). Trimming took off 6 bases at V and 4 bases at J, with 10 bases between the two ends. Germline V gives CDR1 MDHEN, CDR2 SYDVKM. This CDR3 spans 13 amino acids. The CDR3 region has the DNA TGTGCCAGCAGCAGTGGACAGGGAAACACCATATATTTT. Amino acid sequence: CASSSGQGNTIYF.

The V and J genes are TRBV19 and TRBJ2-1, with D perhaps TRBD1 (6 bases). CDR1 and CDR2 (germline): LNHDA, SQIVND (reference sequence). This CDR3 contains 14 residues. V was cut by 4 bases and J by 3 bases, with 10 bases left in between. This CDR3 is CASSTGTIYNEQFF. CDR3 sequence (DNA): TGTGCCAGTAGTACCGGGACAATCTACAATGAGCAGTTCTTC.

The V call is TRBV28, the J call TRBJ2-5; D is possibly TRBD1 or TRBD2 (5 bases each). V shed 8 bases and J shed 5 bases, with 12 bases lying between them. This CDR3 comprises 12 residues. The germline CDR1 and CDR2 sequences are MDHEN and SYDVKM. The CDR3 sequence: CASSDWGETQYF. CDR3 sequence (DNA): TGTGCCAGCTCCGACTGGGGGGAGACCCAGTACTTC.